This T cell receptor (beta chain) was documented in a study of blood T cell repertoires in COVID-19. Study background: PBMCs, B-cell-depleted T cells, or T cells provided the cDNA or gDNA that made up the material.

V dropped 1 base and J dropped 8; count of bases not matched to a gene: 3. Per germline, CDR1 SGHRS and CDR2 YFSETQ. The CDR3 spans 14 residues. In the authors' methods: Estimated nucleated cell counts came from reference gene primer amplification. Profiling relied on immunoSEQ multiplex PCR, and the TCRdb table lists in-frame clones only, not all of them. The V and J calls and clone size are taken from that table; D and trimming were inferred from the DNA. The data hold 250,000 to 300,000 clones, with 75% to 90% observed a single time. The chain uses TRBV5-1 and TRBJ1-6, with 7 bases that match TRBD1. Specimen: peripheral blood. The receptor was isolated from a woman aged 50 to 65 who had recovered from COVID-19. The CDR3 spells CASSLRDRHSPLHF. As DNA, the CDR3 is TGCGCCAGCAGCTTGCGGGACAGACATTCACCCCTCCACTTT. Variable domain in full (rest from reference TRBV5-1 and TRBJ1-6): KAGVTQTPRYLIKTRGQQVTLSCSPISGHRSVSWYQQTPGQGLQFLFEYFSETQRNKGNFPGRFSGRQFSNSRSEMNVSTLELGDSALYLCASSLRDRHSPLHFGNGTRLTVT.